These 25 T cell receptor beta chains were sequenced from one sample in a study of neurological immune-mediated disorders. TCRdb re-called the 5' RACE reads through MiXCR, storing one row per CDR3 protein. The sample has some 32,000 distinct CDR3 sequences; more than 14% are singletons. Sequencing was done on a sample of PBMCs. These receptors were taken from an older man in good health.

This clonotype occurred many times. The CDR3 sequence: CASRPGTGGPNEQFF. The CDR3 coding sequence is TGTGCCAGCAGACCCGGGACAGGGGGCCCGAATGAGCAGTTCTTC. V gene TRBV2 combines with J gene TRBJ2-1; 12 nucleotides align to TRBD1. The CDR3 sequence is 15 residues long. Germline CDR1 is SNHLY and CDR2 is FYNNEI. Germline trimming cut 6 bases from V and 7 bases from J; bases unmatched to any gene: 7. The variable domain in full, with the rest retrieved from reference TRBV2 and TRBJ2-1, is EPEVTQTPSHQVTQMGQEVILRCVPISNHLYFYWYRQILGQKVEFLVSFYNNEISEKSEIFDDQFSVERPDGSNFTLKIRSTKLEDSAMYFCASRPGTGGPNEQFFGPGTRLTVL.

This clonotype came up many times. The V call is TRBV6-6, the J call TRBJ2-2; tentatively, D is TRBD1 (5 bases). Germline loops: CDR1 MNHNY, CDR2 SVGAGI (reference sequence). CDR3 length: 14 residues. The germline V and J ends were trimmed by 4 bases and 4 bases, with 10 bases remaining between them. CDR3 in DNA: TGTGCCAGCAGTTGGGGCCCCCGCACCGGGGAGCTGTTTTTT. This sequence encodes CASSWGPRTGELFF.

This clonotype was picked up many times. The chain couples TRBV5-4 to TRBJ1-2; no reliable D call. The CDR3 covers 14 residues. Germline-derived CDR1 and CDR2 are SGHNT and YYREEE (reference sequence). V lost 0 bases to trimming and J lost 4 bases, with 10 bases between them. The CDR3 DNA sequence: TGTGCCAGCAGCTTGGCAAGTGGAATCTATGGCTACACCTTC. Protein product: CASSLASGIYGYTF.

There are a few counts of this clonotype. The V and J genes are TRBV18 and TRBJ2-1, with 7 bases matching TRBD2. Losses at the gene ends were 1 base for V and 4 bases for J; bases not matched to a gene: 13. The length of the CDR3 is 18 residues. Germline V gene data show CDR1 as KGHSH and CDR2 as LQKENI. Written as DNA, the CDR3 is TGTGCCAGCTCACCACGGCGGACTTGGGAGGGTTTGTACAATGAGCAGTTCTTC. It encodes CASSPRRTWEGLYNEQFF.

This clonotype has a count of ten or more. V gene TRBV9 combines with J gene TRBJ1-2, with TRBD1 as a possible D gene (6 bases). V was clipped by 0 bases and J by 5 bases, with 8 bases between them. The CDR3 is 13 amino acids. CDR1 and CDR2 (germline): SGDLS, YYNGEE. DNA for the CDR3: TGTGCCAGCAGCGTAGCTCAGGGGTATGGCTACACCTTC. Amino acid sequence: CASSVAQGYGYTF.

This clonotype was observed many times. This chain links TRBV7-8 with TRBJ1-4; TRBD1 matches at 7 bases. The CDR3 totals 15 residues. Germline V CDR1 and CDR2: SGHVS, FQNEAQ. V shed 3 bases and J 5 bases; nucleotides not matched to a gene: 6. The CDR3, as DNA: TGTGCCAGCAGCTTGGGTGGGGGACAGAATGAAAAACTGTTTTTT. Protein product: CASSLGGGQNEKLFF.

By sample fraction, this clonotype is medium-sized (0.01 to 0.1%). The chain recombines TRBV4-3 with TRBJ2-1; D is uncertain. This CDR3 comprises 13 residues. The ends were cut back, 0 bases at V and 8 bases at J, with 8 bases in the middle. Germline loops: CDR1 LGHNA, CDR2 YSLEER. This CDR3 is CASSQDRWDEQFF. The CDR3 DNA is TGCGCCAGCAGCCAAGACAGATGGGATGAGCAGTTCTTC.

There are many counts of this clonotype. The chain combines TRBV18 with TRBJ1-1; unclear D gene. There are 14 residues in the CDR3. V was pared by 1 base and J by 0 bases, with 6 bases between. Germline V gene lookup returns CDR1 KGHSH and CDR2 LQKENI. The CDR3 spells CASSPQGMNTEAFF. The DNA of the CDR3 is TGTGCCAGCTCACCACAGGGAATGAACACTGAAGCTTTCTTT.

This clonotype showed up many times. The V and J genes are TRBV20-1 and TRBJ2-5; D is unclear. Germline lookup yields CDR1 DFQATT and CDR2 SNEGSKA (reference sequence). There are 14 residues in the CDR3. V lost 0 bases and J 5 bases, leaving 13 bases between the germline ends. The CDR3 spells CSARDQPLLETQYF. CDR3 DNA: TGCAGTGCTAGAGATCAGCCGCTCTTGGAGACCCAGTACTTC.

This clonotype was seen ten or more times. This chain uses TRBV5-1 with TRBJ1-2; weak D call: TRBD1 (6 bases). CDR1 and CDR2 from the germline V gene are SGHRS and YFSETQ. The CDR3 spans 17 residues. The ends were cut back, 0 bases at V and 8 bases at J, with 23 bases in the middle. Here the CDR3 DNA reads TGCGCCAGCAGCTTGGTCAGTGGTTGGGGGCTATCGGAAGGCTACACCTTC. This encodes CASSLVSGWGLSEGYTF.

There are many counts of this clonotype. The rearrangement links TRBV7-8 to TRBJ2-3; 7 nucleotides match TRBD2. V dropped 5 bases and J dropped 2; count of bases not matched to a gene: 4. The V gene's germline CDR1 is SGHVS and CDR2 FQNEAQ. The CDR3 sequence is 14 residues long. The CDR3, as DNA: TGTGCCAGCAGCCGGGACTACCCCACAGATACGCAGTATTTT. Protein: CASSRDYPTDTQYF.

This clonotype was counted many times. The rearrangement uses TRBV7-9 and TRBJ2-7, with D maybe TRBD1 (6 bases). The V end was cut by 5 bases, the J end by 1 base, with 15 bases between. The CDR3 loop spans 15 amino acids. Germline CDR1 is SEHNR and CDR2 is FQNEAQ (reference sequence). CDR3 bases: TGTGCCAGCAGCGCACACAGGGAACGATCCTACGAGCAGTACTTC. Its protein product is CASSAHRERSYEQYF.

This clonotype came up many times. The genes are TRBV6-6 and TRBJ1-1, with D maybe TRBD1 (5 bases). This CDR3 has 14 amino acids. The germline V gene has CDR1 MNHNY and CDR2 SVGAGI (reference sequence). Deletions cut 6 bases from V and 5 bases from J, with 16 bases between. The CDR3 reads CASRVWGGGTEAFF. CDR3 DNA: TGTGCCAGCAGGGTTTGGGGGGGGGGAACTGAAGCTTTCTTT.

This clonotype was seen at least ten times. The chain combines TRBV20-1 with TRBJ2-1; 9 bases align to TRBD1. The CDR3 consists of 16 residues. The junction had 12 bases not matched to a gene; V was cut back by 3 bases and J by 6 bases. Germline values: CDR1 DFQATT, CDR2 SNEGSKA (reference sequence). The CDR3 here is CSASANKGQGCNEQFF. The CDR3 DNA follows: TGCAGTGCTAGTGCTAATAAGGGACAGGGATGCAATGAGCAGTTCTTC.

This clonotype occurred many times. J is TRBJ1-5 and V is TRBV28; D unclear. Trimming took off 4 bases at V and 3 bases at J, with 10 bases between the two ends. Per the germline V gene, CDR1 is MDHEN and CDR2 is SYDVKM. CDR3 length: 14 residues. Written as DNA, the CDR3 is TGTGCCAGCAGTTACCGGGTGGTCAATCAGCCCCAGCATTTT. Its translation is CASSYRVVNQPQHF.

The J gene is TRBJ2-6, the V gene TRBV28; 7 bases match TRBD1. The V gene end was trimmed by 6 bases and the J gene end by 2 bases; junction bases not matched to a gene: 10. Germline V gene data show CDR1 as MDHEN and CDR2 as SYDVKM. CDR3 length: 17 amino acids. Written as DNA, the CDR3 is TGTGCCAGCAGCAGCATCAGGGGGTGGGCTGGGGCCAACGTCCTGACTTTC. It is translated as CASSSIRGWAGANVLTF.

The chain is built from TRBV5-1 and TRBJ2-5; TRBD1 agrees at 8 bases. Germline CDR1 and CDR2: SGHRS and YFSETQ. The CDR3 extends over 16 amino acids. Germline trimming cut 1 base from V and 4 bases from J; bases unmatched to any gene: 9. This CDR3 reads CASSLRPTTGAETQYF. CDR3 in DNA: TGCGCCAGCAGCTTGCGCCCCACGACAGGGGCAGAGACCCAGTACTTC.

This clonotype was picked up many times. V is TRBV5-1 and J is TRBJ2-2; perhaps TRBD1 as D (5 bases). The CDR3 runs to 15 residues. V gave up 1 base and J gave up 1 base, with 8 bases separating them. Germline-derived CDR1 and CDR2 are SGHRS and YFSETQ. Here the CDR3 reads CASSLTGVNTGELFF. DNA for the CDR3: TGCGCCAGCAGCTTGACAGGAGTGAACACCGGGGAGCTGTTTTTT.

This clonotype was seen ten or more times. The chain combines TRBV6-1 with TRBJ1-5; 8 nucleotides agree with TRBD1. From germline, CDR1 is MNHNS and CDR2 SASEGT. V shed 6 bases, J shed 4 bases, and the junction held 8 bases outside the gene matches. There are 15 residues in the CDR3. This CDR3 is CASRIGQGSNQPQHF. DNA for the CDR3: TGTGCCAGCAGAATAGGACAGGGTTCTAATCAGCCCCAGCATTTT.

The chain carries TRBV5-1 and TRBJ2-5; D is ambiguous. The CDR3 length is 15 residues. Trimming removed 2 bases at V and 0 bases at J, with 11 bases between. CDR1 and CDR2 (germline): SGHRS, YFSETQ. The CDR3: CASSFFRVDQETQYF. CDR3 bases: TGCGCCAGCAGCTTCTTCCGAGTGGACCAAGAGACCCAGTACTTC.

This clonotype was detected ten times or more. The V call is TRBV20-1, the J call TRBJ1-2, with 12 bases aligning to TRBD1. Germline lookup yields CDR1 DFQATT and CDR2 SNEGSKA (reference sequence). Trimming removed 5 bases from V and 3 bases from J; junction bases left unmatched: 7. CDR3 length: 15 amino acids. The CDR3 DNA reads as TGCAGTGCTTCCCCGGGACAGGGGGCGGACTATGGCTACACCTTC. It translates to CSASPGQGADYGYTF.

This clonotype was recorded at least ten times. The J gene is TRBJ2-2, the V gene TRBV7-2; D gene unclear. CDR3 size: 15 residues. Trimming left V 2 bases short and J 6 bases short, with 13 bases between. The germline CDR1 and CDR2 sequences are SGHTA and FQGNSA. CDR3 nucleotide sequence: TGTGCCAGCAGCTTAAGAGTTATCCGTTCCGGGGAGCTGTTTTTT. Translation gives CASSLRVIRSGELFF.

The sample holds many counts of this clonotype. This sequence joins TRBV2 and TRBJ1-3; no firm D call. The CDR3 runs 15 residues. Germline V lookup: CDR1 SNHLY, CDR2 FYNNEI. V was cut by 6 bases and J by 3 bases, with 15 bases left in between. The CDR3 DNA reads TGTGCCAGCAGCCAGCCCGCCGGGCATGGAAACACCATATATTTT. It translates to CASSQPAGHGNTIYF.

The rearrangement links TRBV10-2 to TRBJ2-1, with D possibly being TRBD1 (6 bases). Germline CDR1 WSHSY, CDR2 SAAADI. The CDR3 runs 13 residues. Deletions cut 4 bases from V and 9 bases from J, with 13 bases between. CDR3 DNA sequence: TGCGCCAGCAGTGGTCAGGGGTTCAGTGAGCAGTTCTTC. Translation gives CASSGQGFSEQFF.

This clonotype was recorded many times. The V call is TRBV11-3, the J call TRBJ2-4; D perhaps matches TRBD1 (5 bases). In germline, CDR1 is SGHNT, CDR2 YENEEA. The CDR3 length is 14 residues. V lost 5 bases, J lost 6 bases, and 14 bases lay in between. The CDR3 DNA sequence: TGTGCCAGCAGCAAATCACTTACAGGAAACATTCAGTACTTC. Translation: CASSKSLTGNIQYF.